This T cell receptor beta chain was captured in a study of blood T cell repertoires in COVID-19. Germline V gene data show CDR1 as KGHDR and CDR2 as SFDVKD. V gave up 1 base and J gave up 7 bases, with 9 bases separating them. This CDR3 has 13 residues. Original analysis: Estimated nucleated cell counts came from reference gene primer amplification. The data were produced by immunoSEQ multiplex PCR, yet TCRdb's version contains in-frame clones alone and is incomplete. That table supplies the V and J calls and clone size; D and trimming were determined from the DNA. The table shows hundreds of thousands of clones, with approximately 89% occurring only once.

Material: PBMCs or T cells enriched from blood (not recorded which). The sequence was collected from a man in his forties in a cohort exposed to, infected with or recovered from COVID-19 (not recorded which). The chain carries TRBV24-1 and TRBJ1-2; weak D call: TRBD1 (5 bases). CDR3: CATSDFGGTGYTF. The CDR3 coding sequence is TGTGCCACCAGTGATTTTGGGGGGACTGGCTACACCTTC.